This T cell receptor beta chain was captured in a study of T cell repertoires in cytomegalovirus infection. For the study at large: CMV infection and matching HLA type were both indicated by public TCR beta signatures.

Each CDR3 protein gets one entry after TCRdb re-called the reads with MiXCR. The table lists roughly 720,000 distinct CDR3 sequences, about a third of them singletons, with under 3% in the top ten. The CDR3 loop spans 16 amino acids. The V segment lost 5 bases and the J segment 5 bases; nucleotides outside the gene matches: 11. Germline values: CDR1 LNHDA, CDR2 SQIVND (reference sequence). Sequencing was done on a sample of PBMCs. The V gene is TRBV19, the J gene TRBJ2-5; 10 bases align to TRBD2. The sequence derives from a human donor in good health (CMV status not recorded). Some clones in this sample may be carry-over from other donors' samples. CDR3 nucleotides: TGTGCCAGTAGTCCGGGGGTAGCTAGCGGGGGCGAGACCCAGTACTTC. This gives the protein CASSPGVASGGETQYF.